This is a list of T cell receptor beta chains from one sample in a study of cytomegalovirus exposure and HLA in healthy donors. TCRdb's copy holds only in-frame clones and misses some; the assay was immunoSEQ multiplex PCR. In the table there are 130,000 or so clones, about four fifths of which are singletons. Sequencing was performed on PBMCs. These receptors all stem from a man in his late teens or twenties in good health and CMV-seropositive. The CDR3 runs from the conserved cysteine through the conserved F or W. Fields, in order: V gene, D gene, CDR3 length, J gene, clone size, CDR3 DNA, CDR3 protein. The D gene is left open where the match is weak. Not every row has a clone size; where given, it reads once, few, many or a size class.

TRBV15	.	15	TRBJ1-3	.	TGTGCCACCAGCCTAGAGAGGAGCTCTGGAAACACCATATATTTT	CATSLERSSGNTIYF
TRBV30	TRBD1	14	TRBJ2-7	.	TGTGCCTGGAGTGTTGGGACAGGGATGGTTGCGCAGTACTTC	CAWSVGTGMVAQYF
TRBV19	TRBD1	14	TRBJ2-7	.	TGTGCCAGTAGTATAAAAGGGACAGTCTACGAGCAGTACTTC	CASSIKGTVYEQYF
TRBV25-1	.	14	TRBJ1-2	.	TGTGCCAGCAGCGCCCAGGGGAGTAACTATGGCTACACCTTC	CASSAQGSNYGYTF
TRBV28	.	11	TRBJ2-1	.	TGTGCCAGCTTGAGAGAGGGTGAGCAGTTCTTC	CASLREGEQFF
TRBV7-9	.	13	TRBJ1-4	once	TGTGCCAGCAGGGGGAGGGGCAATGAAAAACTGTTTTTT	CASRGRGNEKLFF
TRBV7-7	.	15	TRBJ2-7	.	TGTGCTAGCAGCTTGAACTTCGACAAGACCTACGAGCAGTACTTC	CASSLNFDKTYEQYF
TRBV29-1	.	11	TRBJ1-2	.	TGCAGCGTGAGAACCGGGTATGGCTACACCTTC	CSVRTGYGYTF
TRBV2	.	12	TRBJ2-4	few	TGTGCCAGCAAAACAGACAGAAACATTCAGTACTTC	CASKTDRNIQYF
TRBV14	TRBD1	14	TRBJ2-2	.	TGTGCCAGCAGGCTTACAGGGGGCACCGGGGAGCTGTTTTTT	CASRLTGGTGELFF
TRBV19	.	12	TRBJ1-2	.	TGTGCCAGTAGTATAGACATCTATGGCTACACCTTC	CASSIDIYGYTF
TRBV14	.	13	TRBJ2-1	.	TGTGCCAGCAGCCATGGACGGGAAACTGAGCAGTTCTTC	CASSHGRETEQFF
TRBV28	.	15	TRBJ2-6	.	TGTGCCAGCAGTGGTTCGGTCTCTGGGGCCAACGTCCTGACTTTC	CASSGSVSGANVLTF
TRBV19	.	13	TRBJ1-1	.	TGTGCCAGTAGCTGGCAGGAGAACACTGAAGCTTTCTTT	CASSWQENTEAFF
TRBV4-1	.	14	TRBJ2-1	once	TGCGCCAGCAGCCAACGGGAGCAGGGATATGAGCAGTTCTTC	CASSQREQGYEQFF
TRBV19	.	15	TRBJ2-6	.	TGTGCCAGTAGTATGCTCGGGAAACCCTTAAACGTCCTGACTTTC	CASSMLGKPLNVLTF
TRBV10-3	.	16	TRBJ2-2	.	TGTGCCATCAGTGAGCTTCTGCGTAAGAGTACCGGGGAGCTGTTTTTT	CAISELLRKSTGELFF
TRBV4-2	TRBD2	16	TRBJ2-5	once	TGTGCCAGCAGCCAAGAGAGGCTAGCGGGACAAGAGACCCAGTACTTC	CASSQERLAGQETQYF
TRBV5-1	TRBD1	13	TRBJ2-7	.	TGCGCCAGCAGGGACAGGGGCTCCTACGAGCAGTACTTC	CASRDRGSYEQYF
TRBV27	TRBD1	16	TRBJ2-2	.	TGTGCCAGCAGTTTATCGAACAGGGGAAACACCGGGGAGCTGTTTTTT	CASSLSNRGNTGELFF
TRBV19	TRBD1	12	TRBJ2-1	few	TGTGCCAGTAGTACACAGGGGAATGAGCAGTTCTTC	CASSTQGNEQFF
TRBV7-9	.	13	TRBJ2-7	.	TGTGCCAGCCAGAGGTCGCTTAGGAACGAGCAGTACTTC	CASQRSLRNEQYF
TRBV28	.	14	TRBJ2-7	.	TGTGCCAGCAGTTTATGGGGAGCCTCCTACGAGCAGTACTTC	CASSLWGASYEQYF
TRBV6-5	TRBD1	14	TRBJ1-4	.	TGTGCCAGCAGTGAGGGACAGGAGAATGAAAAACTGTTTTTT	CASSEGQENEKLFF
TRBV7-3	TRBD1	16	TRBJ1-2	.	TGTGCCAGCAGCTTCGGGACAGGGGATACTAACTATGGCTACACCTTC	CASSFGTGDTNYGYTF
TRBV6-4	.	15	TRBJ2-2	.	TGTGCCAGCAGTGACAAGGGGACGAACACCGGGGAGCTGTTTTTT	CASSDKGTNTGELFF
TRBV6-5	.	14	TRBJ1-2	.	TGTGCCAGCAGTTACGGGCAGAGGAGGTATGGCTACACCTTC	CASSYGQRRYGYTF
TRBV30	.	12	TRBJ2-7	once	TGTGCCTGGAGTGTACAGTTGAACGAGCAGTACTTC	CAWSVQLNEQYF
TRBV5-1	.	16	TRBJ1-1	.	TGCGCCAGCAGCCGCCCCGGGGGTCGCGGGAACACTGAAGCTTTCTTT	CASSRPGGRGNTEAFF
TRBV19	TRBD2	15	TRBJ2-1	.	TGTGCCAGTAGTGCGACTAGCGGGAGGGCCAATGAGCAGTTCTTC	CASSATSGRANEQFF
TRBV5-1	TRBD2	14	TRBJ2-1	.	TGCGCCAGCAGCACAGGCACTAGCGGGTTTGAGCAGTTCTTC	CASSTGTSGFEQFF
TRBV7-7	TRBD1	15	TRBJ2-1	.	TGTGCTAGCAGCCAGATCGGACAGGGCGGTAATGAGCAGTTCTTC	CASSQIGQGGNEQFF
TRBV6-1	.	15	TRBJ1-2	.	TGTGCCAGCAGTGAGGCTGCAGGGGCTAACTATGGCTACACCTTC	CASSEAAGANYGYTF
TRBV2	TRBD1	17	TRBJ2-1	.	TGTGCCAGCCCGGGACAGGGGGCCCCCAATCTCTACAATGAGCAGTTCTTC	CASPGQGAPNLYNEQFF
TRBV6-6	TRBD1	16	TRBJ2-7	.	TGTGCCAGCAGTTACGGAAAAGGGACAGATTTCTACGAGCAGTACTTC	CASSYGKGTDFYEQYF
TRBV6-5	.	12	TRBJ1-1	.	TGTGCCAGCAGTACGGTGAACACTGAAGCTTTCTTT	CASSTVNTEAFF
TRBV7-9	TRBD2	13	TRBJ2-7	few	TGTGCCGGAGGCGGGAGGATTAAGTACGAGCAGTACTTC	CAGGGRIKYEQYF
TRBV27	.	15	TRBJ2-1	.	TGTGCCAGCAGTTTGGACGGGAGTTCCTACAATGAGCAGTTCTTC	CASSLDGSSYNEQFF
TRBV6-1	TRBD1	16	TRBJ2-7	few	TGTGCCAGCAGTGAAGCCTACCAGGGGGCCTCCTACGAGCAGTACTTC	CASSEAYQGASYEQYF
TRBV19	.	13	TRBJ1-1	.	TGTGCCAGTAGGGGACAAATGAACACTGAAGCTTTCTTT	CASRGQMNTEAFF
TRBV5-1	TRBD1	15	TRBJ1-1	few	TGCGCCAGCAGCTTGGCTACAGGGGGCGGCACTGAAGCTTTCTTT	CASSLATGGGTEAFF
TRBV11-2	.	17	TRBJ2-7	.	TGTGCCAGCAGCCTTTACGGTGGCAGGGCGAACTCCTACGAGCAGTACTTC	CASSLYGGRANSYEQYF
TRBV15	TRBD1	15	TRBJ2-7	few	TGTGCCACCAGCAGAGATACAGGGGGCTCCTACGAGCAGTACTTC	CATSRDTGGSYEQYF
TRBV29-1	TRBD1	15	TRBJ1-1	.	TGCAGCGTTGAAGGACTAACAGGGGGCGAGACTGAAGCTTTCTTT	CSVEGLTGGETEAFF
TRBV18	TRBD1	12	TRBJ1-1	few	TGTGCCAGCTCACCAGAACAGGGGCATGCTTTCTTT	CASSPEQGHAFF
TRBV15	.	15	TRBJ1-5	.	TGTGCCACCAGCGTGAGACAGGCGCCAAATCAGCCCCAGCATTTT	CATSVRQAPNQPQHF
TRBV27	.	16	TRBJ2-7	.	TGTGCCAGCAAAAGGGGGGGGCGCGGAAGCGGCTACGAGCAGTACTTC	CASKRGGRGSGYEQYF
TRBV12-5	TRBD2	17	TRBJ2-3	.	TGTGCTAGTGGTTTGGTAGAAGGAGCGGGGTCGACAGATACGCAGTATTTT	CASGLVEGAGSTDTQYF
TRBV5-6	.	14	TRBJ2-2	.	TGTGCCAGCAGCTTGGTATCGGGGTTCGGGGAGCTGTTTTTT	CASSLVSGFGELFF
TRBV6-6	TRBD1	15	TRBJ2-3	.	TGTGCCAGCAGTTACGGGACAGGGGGCACAGATACGCAGTATTTT	CASSYGTGGTDTQYF